This is a list of T cell receptor beta chains from one sample in a study of T cells in localized non-small cell lung cancer. Sequenced by immunoSEQ multiplex PCR; TCRdb stores in-frame clones only, minus some. The sample has 65,000 to 90,000 clones; around 80% are singletons. Specimen: PBMCs, collected before any cancer treatment. All receptors come from a man aged 40-75 years with stage II squamous cell lung carcinoma. CDR3s include the opening cysteine and the closing phenylalanine or tryptophan. The order of the fields is clone size, J gene, V gene, CDR3 length, D gene, CDR3 DNA, CDR3 protein. D genes are given only for firm matches. Size is stated for part of the rows, as once, few or many counts, or as a class when the clone is expanded.

clone size: few; J gene: TRBJ2-4; V gene: TRBV7-9; CDR3 length: 13; D gene: .; CDR3 DNA: TGTGCCAGCAGCTTAGCAGTCAAAAACATTCAGTACTTC; CDR3 protein: CASSLAVKNIQYF
clone size: few; J gene: TRBJ1-4; V gene: TRBV29-1; CDR3 length: 14; D gene: .; CDR3 DNA: TGCAGCGCTAAAGGGACCGAGGTTAATGAAAAACTGTTTTTT; CDR3 protein: CSAKGTEVNEKLFF
clone size: .; J gene: TRBJ1-1; V gene: TRBV7-2; CDR3 length: 15; D gene: .; CDR3 DNA: TGTGCCAGCAGCTTAGTTCCGGCCGCGAGGGCTGAAGCTTTCTTT; CDR3 protein: CASSLVPAARAEAFF
clone size: .; J gene: TRBJ2-2; V gene: TRBV28; CDR3 length: 12; D gene: .; CDR3 DNA: TGTGCCAGCAGTTGGGGCACCGGGGAGCTGTTTTTT; CDR3 protein: CASSWGTGELFF
clone size: .; J gene: TRBJ1-1; V gene: TRBV5-1; CDR3 length: 16; D gene: TRBD1; CDR3 DNA: TGCGCCAGCAGCCCGGGACAGGCGACGATGAACACTGAAGCTTTCTTT; CDR3 protein: CASSPGQATMNTEAFF
clone size: .; J gene: TRBJ2-1; V gene: TRBV28; CDR3 length: 14; D gene: .; CDR3 DNA: TGTGCCAGCAGTTTAAGACAGGAGCTGGCTGAGCAGTTCTTC; CDR3 protein: CASSLRQELAEQFF
clone size: .; J gene: TRBJ2-1; V gene: TRBV5-6; CDR3 length: 16; D gene: TRBD2; CDR3 DNA: TGTGCCAGCAGCTTGTATACTAGCGGGAGTTACAATGAGCAGTTCTTC; CDR3 protein: CASSLYTSGSYNEQFF
clone size: .; J gene: TRBJ2-2; V gene: TRBV5-4; CDR3 length: 15; D gene: TRBD1; CDR3 DNA: TGTGCCAGCAGCCTGACAGGGGGACTCACCGGGGAGCTGTTTTTT; CDR3 protein: CASSLTGGLTGELFF
clone size: .; J gene: TRBJ1-2; V gene: TRBV5-1; CDR3 length: 16; D gene: TRBD1; CDR3 DNA: TGCGCCAGCAGCTTGGGGACAGGACCCACCTTATATGGCTACACCTTC; CDR3 protein: CASSLGTGPTLYGYTF
clone size: .; J gene: TRBJ2-1; V gene: TRBV10-3; CDR3 length: 15; D gene: TRBD2; CDR3 DNA: TGTGCCATCAGTGACACTAGCGGGAGGGACAATGAGCAGTTCTTC; CDR3 protein: CAISDTSGRDNEQFF